Below are 14 T cell receptor beta chains sequenced from a single sample in a study of T cells after yellow fever vaccination. TCRdb used MiXCR to reprocess the 5' RACE reads, holding one entry per CDR3 protein. The sample lists hundreds of thousands of distinct CDR3 sequences; about 8.7% were seen once. Here the sequenced sample was PBMCs, taken on the day of the first yellow fever vaccination. The receptors shown here come from a man aged 18-30 years who received the YFV17D yellow fever vaccine.

The chain is built from TRBV11-1 and TRBJ2-5; D is unresolved. From germline, CDR1 is SGHAT and CDR2 FQDESV (reference sequence). V was pared by 2 bases and J by 1 base, with 11 bases between. The CDR3 covers 15 residues. The CDR3 is CASSLQAPIQETQYF. The CDR3 DNA follows: TGTGCCAGCAGCTTACAGGCGCCCATCCAAGAGACCCAGTACTTC.

This clonotype was counted many times. The rearrangement uses TRBV7-9 and TRBJ1-1; maybe TRBD1 (5 bases). Trimming left V 7 bases short and J 4 bases short, with 22 bases between. CDR3 length equals 16 residues. Germline V gene lookup returns CDR1 SEHNR and CDR2 FQNEAQ (reference sequence). The DNA of the CDR3 is TGTGCCAGCATCCCCCCTCACCACCGGGGGGGCACTGAAGCTTTCTTT. Translation: CASIPPHHRGGTEAFF. The whole variable domain, remainder taken from reference TRBV7-9 and TRBJ1-1, is DTGVSQNPRHKITKRGQNVTFRCDPISEHNRLYWYRQTLGQGPEFLTYFQNEAQLEKSRLLSDRFSAERPKGSFSTLEIQRTEQGDSAMYLCASIPPHHRGGTEAFFGQGTRLTVV.

This clonotype was observed at least ten times. The V and J genes are TRBV28 and TRBJ2-3, with 8 bases fitting TRBD2. CDR3 length: 15 residues. J gave up 2 bases and V 7 bases, and 8 bases lay outside the gene matches. From germline, CDR1 is MDHEN and CDR2 SYDVKM. The CDR3 DNA reads as TGTGCCAGCACCTCCAGCGGGGGCTTCACAGATACGCAGTATTTT. It encodes CASTSSGGFTDTQYF.

The sample holds a few counts of this clonotype. The chain couples TRBV6-6 to TRBJ2-7; no firm D call. V gave up 6 bases and J gave up 7 bases, with 13 bases separating them. This CDR3 comprises 12 residues. Germline V gives CDR1 MNHNY, CDR2 SVGAGI (reference sequence). Written as DNA, the CDR3 is TGTGCCAGCAGGGACGACTGGAAGGAGCAGTACTTC. Residues: CASRDDWKEQYF.

This clonotype was seen ten or more times. The CDR3 loop is CASSLVAEPGQPQHF. The CDR3 DNA follows: TGTGCCAGCAGCTTAGTGGCCGAACCGGGTCAGCCCCAGCATTTT. The chain uses TRBV7-2 and TRBJ1-5, with D unclear. Germline V lookup: CDR1 SGHTA, CDR2 FQGNSA. V was cut by 1 base and J by 6 bases, with 13 bases left in between. The CDR3 is 15 amino acids.

This clonotype was seen repeatedly, ten times or more. The V gene is TRBV7-6, the J gene TRBJ2-5, with 12 bases lining up with TRBD2. Trimming removed 5 bases from V and 4 bases from J; junction bases left unmatched: 5. Germline-derived CDR1 and CDR2 are SGHVS and FNYEAQ. The CDR3 contains 15 residues. CDR3 in amino acids: CASSVTSGGTETQYF. The CDR3 bases are TGTGCCAGCAGCGTGACTAGCGGGGGAACAGAGACCCAGTACTTC. The variable domain in full, completed from reference TRBV7-6 and TRBJ2-5, reads GAGVSQSPRYKVTKRGQDVALRCDPISGHVSLYWYRQALGQGPEFLTYFNYEAQQDKSGLPNDRFSAERPEGSISTLTIQRTEQRDSAMYRCASSVTSGGTETQYFGPGTRLLVL.

CDR3 bases: TGTGCCAGCAAATCAGACGTGGGAACACCCGCGGCTTCACCCCTCCACTTT. Its protein product is CASKSDVGTPAASPLHF. This sequence joins TRBV6-1 and TRBJ1-6, with D uncertain. Trimming left V 7 bases short and J 9 bases short, with 25 bases between. There are 17 residues in the CDR3. CDR1 is MNHNS and CDR2 is SASEGT in the germline V gene.

In this sample, this clonotype turned up a few times. The chain has TRBV9 and TRBJ2-1, with TRBD2 matching 10 bases. This CDR3 region has 15 residues. V trimming: 4 bases; J trimming: 5 bases; junction bases outside the gene matches: 6. CDR1 is SGDLS and CDR2 is YYNGEE in the germline V gene. The CDR3 DNA follows: TGTGCCAGCAGCACCCTGGGACTAGCGCACAATGAGCAGTTCTTC. Translation gives CASSTLGLAHNEQFF.

The chain has TRBV7-2 and TRBJ2-5; the match to TRBD2 covers 12 bases. In germline, CDR1 is SGHTA, CDR2 FQGNSA. J was trimmed by 5 bases and V by 5 bases; bases with no gene match: 12. The CDR3 contains 17 residues. CDR3: CASSLPRLAGGYETQYF. As DNA, the CDR3 is TGTGCCAGCAGCCTCCCACGCCTAGCGGGGGGGTATGAGACCCAGTACTTC.

The chain carries TRBV12-3 or TRBV12-4 and TRBJ2-5; 8 positions match TRBD1. This CDR3 is built from 12 residues. V lost 3 bases, J lost 9 bases, and 3 bases stayed unmatched. Here the CDR3 DNA reads TGTGCCAGCAGTTTTCAGGGGGCGGCCCAGTACTTC. Translating gives CASSFQGAAQYF.

This clonotype was counted only a few times. The junction and the germline gene differ at one end; a read error may be behind it. The chain carries TRBV9 and TRBJ1-1; 9 bases fit TRBD1. Germline V gene lookup returns CDR1 SGDLS and CDR2 YYNGEE. The CDR3 is made up of 14 amino acids. For the CDR3, the DNA is TGCGCCCGAACAAGCTGGGACAGGGATTTTGAAGCTTTCTTT. Translated: CARTSWDRDFEAFF.

This CDR3 is CASSQQGAVGTEAFF. In nucleotides, the CDR3 is TGCGCCAGCAGCCAACAAGGCGCGGTGGGCACTGAAGCTTTCTTT. The V call is TRBV4-3, the J call TRBJ1-1, with D unclear. The germline V gene has CDR1 LGHNA and CDR2 YSLEER. The CDR3 totals 15 residues. V lost 2 bases, J lost 4 bases, and 14 bases lay in between.

This clonotype was recorded at least ten times. V gene TRBV6-2 or TRBV6-3 combines with J gene TRBJ2-5; a possible D gene is TRBD2 (7 bases). This CDR3 region has 15 residues. With 3 bases removed from V and 5 bases from J, the gap between germline ends came to 16 bases. Germline V gene sequence: CDR1 MNHEY, CDR2 SVGEGT. In DNA form, the CDR3 reads TGTGCCAGCAGTTATGGCGACGGGGGGCTGGAGACCCAGTACTTC. Its protein is CASSYGDGGLETQYF.

The chain has TRBV7-9 and TRBJ2-2; possible D gene TRBD2, 6 bases. The CDR3 consists of 16 residues. From germline, CDR1 is SEHNR and CDR2 FQNEAQ (reference sequence). V lost 6 bases, J lost 1 base, and 15 bases lay in between. This chain's CDR3 is CASRKGPAGNTGELFF. The CDR3 nucleotides are TGTGCCAGCAGGAAAGGGCCAGCGGGGAACACCGGGGAGCTGTTTTTT. Drawing the rest from reference TRBV7-9 and TRBJ2-2, the complete variable domain is DTGVSQNPRHKITKRGQNVTFRCDPISEHNRLYWYRQTLGQGPEFLTYFQNEAQLEKSRLLSDRFSAERPKGSFSTLEIQRTEQGDSAMYLCASRKGPAGNTGELFFGEGSRLTVL.